These 14 T cell receptor beta chains were all obtained from the same sample, sequenced in a study of tumor-infiltrating lymphocytes in primary liver carcinoma. TCR beta cDNA was prepared out of roughly 490 ng total RNA by means of a constant-region primer. Library construction for TCR beta comprised three nested multiplex PCR rounds performed with slightly modified ARM-PCR. Both of the initial two PCR rounds ran for approximately 11 cycles and employed TRBV1-TRBV30 forward primers alongside a C-beta reverse primer. TCRdb independently ran MiXCR on the multiplex PCR reads; one entry per CDR3 protein. The sample lists approximately 92,000 distinct CDR3 sequences, 55% to 75% seen once, with just over 9.5% in the top ten. The source material, 20-30 mg of unsorted bulk tissue, was used to co-extract RNA and DNA. Sequencing used liver tumor tissue from sampling region 5. This sample's subset: tumor region T5, tumor centre. These receptors were collected from a woman aged 60-75 years with primary liver carcinoma and hepatitis B virus infection.

The rearrangement uses TRBV11-2 and TRBJ2-6; D is undetermined. V was clipped by 9 bases and J by 0 bases, with 12 bases between them. Germline V gene sequence: CDR1 SGHAT, CDR2 FQNNGV. This CDR3 has 15 residues. In DNA form, the CDR3 reads TGTGCCAGTAGCCGCAGGCACTCTGGGGCCAACGTCCTGACTTTC. Amino acids: CASSRRHSGANVLTF.

In regard to this clonotype: A single base separates this from a much larger clone, so it may be a read error. V gene TRBV7-9 combines with J gene TRBJ2-3; D not resolved. The V gene's germline CDR1 is SEHNR and CDR2 FQNEAQ (reference sequence). The length of the CDR3 is 11 residues. The CDR3 loop is CVSRLSDTQYF. Written as DNA, the CDR3 is TGTGTCAGCAGGCTTTCAGATACGCAGTATTTT.

This clonotype was seen a single time. DNA for the CDR3: TGTGCCAGCAGTGAAGTGACCGGGGGGGAGTTCTTCTACGAGCAGTACTTC. The encoded protein is CASSEVTGGEFFYEQYF. The chain recombines TRBV6-1 with TRBJ2-7; 8 bases align to TRBD2. With V trimmed by 1 base and J by 3 bases, 11 bases remained unmatched. Per germline, CDR1 MNHNS and CDR2 SASEGT. There are 17 residues in the CDR3.

Details on this clonotype: The junction shows a germline mismatch at one end, possibly a read error. This rearrangement joins TRBV11-2 to TRBJ2-7; 10 nucleotides align to TRBD2. The CDR3 has 14 amino acids. Germline lookup yields CDR1 SGHAT and CDR2 FQNNGV. CDR3 DNA sequence: TGTACCAGCAGCCCCCCTTCAGGGACTAGCGAACAGTACTTC. Translation: CTSSPPSGTSEQYF.

This chain connects TRBV2 to TRBJ1-2, with D possibly matching TRBD1 (5 bases). The CDR3 is made up of 14 amino acids. The germline gives CDR1 SNHLY, CDR2 FYNNEI. V lost 3 bases and J 6 bases, leaving 14 bases between the germline ends. The CDR3 DNA is TGTGCCAGCAGTGAGCGCAGGGCGAAGGATGGCTACACCTTC. Protein sequence: CASSERRAKDGYTF.

As for this clonotype: One junction end disagrees with the germline gene, perhaps due to a read error. The V and J genes are TRBV11-2 and TRBJ1-6; D is ambiguous. Germline V gene sequence: CDR1 SGHAT, CDR2 FQNNGV. The CDR3 covers 13 residues. CDR3 DNA: TGTACCAGCAGCGTTGTAATGACTTCACCCCTCCACTTT. Translating gives CTSSVVMTSPLHF.

In its sample, this clonotype was seen many times. V usage is TRBV28 and J usage is TRBJ2-5; 7 positions agree with TRBD2. The CDR3 is 16 residues long. CDR1 MDHEN and CDR2 SYDVKM come from the germline V gene. V lost 5 bases to trimming and J lost 5 bases; unmatched junction nucleotides: 14. CDR3 sequence: CASSPYTPGGEETQYF. The DNA for the CDR3 is TGTGCCAGCAGTCCTTATACCCCGGGGGGAGAGGAGACCCAGTACTTC. Complete variable domain (other parts from reference TRBV28 and TRBJ2-5): DVKVTQSSRYLVKRTGEKVFLECVQDMDHENMFWYRQDPGLGLRLIYFSYDVKMKEKGDIPEGYSVSREKKERFSLILESASTNQTSMYLCASSPYTPGGEETQYFGPGTRLLVL.

This clonotype was observed a single time. Germline and junction disagree at one end, which may indicate a read error. The rearrangement links TRBV7-9 to TRBJ1-2, with D possibly being TRBD1 (5 bases). Germline CDR1 reads SEHNR; CDR2 reads FQNEAQ (reference sequence). The CDR3 length is 15 residues. CDR3: CAGSFRGSTSYGYTF. CDR3 in DNA: TGTGCCGGCAGCTTTCGGGGCAGCACTTCCTATGGCTACACCTTC.

This clonotype was picked up a small number of times. The chain has TRBV28 and TRBJ1-3; D gene unclear. The CDR3 has 16 residues. Germline V gene lookup returns CDR1 MDHEN and CDR2 SYDVKM. Between the trimmed V and J ends, which lost 3 bases and 0 bases, there was a span of 12 bases. The CDR3 coding sequence is TGTGCCAGCAGTTTTGGGAGGCGGGGCTCTGGAAACACCATATATTTT. As protein: CASSFGRRGSGNTIYF.

This clonotype has a single count. J is TRBJ2-3 and V is TRBV15, with 14 bases that match TRBD2. The germline CDR1 and CDR2 sequences are LNHNV and YYDKDF (reference sequence). V lost 4 bases, J lost 4 bases, and 4 bases stayed unmatched. This CDR3 is 16 amino acids long. CDR3 sequence (DNA): TGTGCCACCAGCACCGGGACTAGCGGGAGATCAGATACGCAGTATTTT. It encodes CATSTGTSGRSDTQYF.

Of note for this clonotype: Because it lacks the conserved phenylalanine or tryptophan at the end, this CDR3 is likely a read error. The chain carries TRBV11-3 and TRBJ2-1, with D possibly TRBD2 on 5 matching bases. The germline V gene has CDR1 SGHNT and CDR2 YENEEA. V lost 1 base, J lost 8 bases, and 21 bases lay in between. The CDR3 has 17 residues. The CDR3 region has the DNA TGTGCCAGCAGCTTAGGGTTCGGCGGGCTTTCCTGCTATGAGCAGTTCATC. It is translated as CASSLGFGGLSCYEQFI.

Remarks on this clonotype: The junction and the germline gene differ at one end; a read error may be behind it. This chain links TRBV2 with TRBJ1-4; TRBD1 agrees at 7 bases. The CDR3 extends over 17 amino acids. CDR1 is SNHLY, CDR2 FYNNEI, per germline. The CDR3, as DNA: TGTGTCAGCAGAGAACAGGGGCGACATGCAACTAATGAAAAACTGTTTTTT. It encodes CVSREQGRHATNEKLFF.

On this clonotype: In this CDR3 the conserved last residue, phenylalanine or tryptophan, is missing, so a read error is likely. The V gene is TRBV12-3 or TRBV12-4, the J gene TRBJ1-1; 7 bases map to TRBD1. Unmatched junction bases numbered 1, after V lost 3 bases and J lost 0 bases. The CDR3 contains 14 residues. The CDR3 coding sequence is TGTGCCAGCAGTTTGACAGGGCTGAACACTGAAGCTTTCCTT. Translation: CASSLTGLNTEAFL.

This clonotype was detected a few times. With a much larger clone just one base away, this may be a read error. The genes are TRBV6-1 and TRBJ2-7; D is unresolved. CDR3 length: 15 amino acids. Trimming cost V 8 bases and J 6 bases, with 23 bases left between them. CDR1 is MNHNS and CDR2 is SASEGT in the germline V gene. The CDR3 protein is CASYLWLRSRCEQYF. In DNA, the CDR3 is TGTGCCAGCTATCTGTGGCTTCGGTCTCGGTGCGAGCAGTACTTC.